The 15 T cell receptor beta chains presented below share a single source sample, sequenced in a study of shared clonotypes between healthy human individuals. Libraries were prepared by immunoSEQ multiplex PCR; TCRdb keeps only in-frame clonotypes and omits some of them. The sample contains about 2.3 million clones, 85% to 95% of which appear only once. Sequencing used naive CD4+ T cells from PBMCs. Documented subset: CD45RA+ positively selected. The source of these receptors is a man younger than 35 in good health. Some clones in this sample may be carry-over from other donors' samples.

CDR3 nucleotides: TGTGCCAGCAGCGGAAGGGACTGGAAGACCTACGAGCAGTACTTC. Translating gives CASSGRDWKTYEQYF. The chain links TRBV11-2 to TRBJ2-7; possibly TRBD2 for D (6 bases). This CDR3 spans 15 amino acids. Germline V gene sequence: CDR1 SGHAT, CDR2 FQNNGV. Trimming shortened V by 5 bases and J by 2 bases, and 16 bases separated the two germline ends.

The V gene is TRBV6-1, the J gene TRBJ2-1, with D possibly TRBD1 on 6 matching bases. The CDR3 length is 15 residues. Per germline, CDR1 MNHNS and CDR2 SASEGT. Trimming removed 2 bases from V and 0 bases from J, with 8 bases in between. As DNA, the CDR3 is TGTGCCAGCAGTGAACAGGGGCCCTCCTACAATGAGCAGTTCTTC. Encoded protein: CASSEQGPSYNEQFF.

The V gene is TRBV4-1, the J gene TRBJ1-3; no firm D call. V was shortened by 2 bases and J by 2 bases, with 22 bases between the two germline ends. This CDR3 contains 19 residues. Germline V lookup: CDR1 MGHRA, CDR2 YSYEKL. The CDR3 coding sequence is TGCGCCAGCAGCCAACGTGAAAAAGACCCTAGGGTCGCTGGAAACACCATATATTTT. Translating gives CASSQREKDPRVAGNTIYF.

A few counts support this clone. Additional DNA sequences in this sample encode the identical CDR3. This sequence joins TRBV4-1 and TRBJ1-1; D call uncertain. From germline, CDR1 is MGHRA and CDR2 YSYEKL. V shed 1 base and J shed 0 bases, with 6 bases lying between them. CDR3 length: 14 residues. CDR3 loop: CASSQGRMNTEAFF. DNA of the CDR3: TGCGCCAGCAGCCAAGGGCGGATGAACACTGAAGCTTTCTTT.

J is TRBJ2-3 and V is TRBV6-1; no reliable D call. The CDR3 has 15 amino acids. V lost 4 bases to trimming and J lost 3 bases, with 14 bases between them. Germline-derived CDR1 and CDR2 are MNHNS and SASEGT. Here the CDR3 DNA reads TGTGCCAGCAGTGTTTCTAGTGTAGGTACAGATACGCAGTATTTT. Amino acids: CASSVSSVGTDTQYF.

The chain carries TRBV5-1 and TRBJ2-1, with D possibly TRBD2 on 5 matching bases. This CDR3 has 17 residues. Per the germline V gene, CDR1 is SGHRS and CDR2 is YFSETQ. The V and J ends lost 2 bases and 4 bases respectively, with 19 bases between them. The DNA for the CDR3 is TGCGCCAGCAGCTTCGTGAAGGCCTTACTAGGTTACAATGAGCAGTTCTTC. It specifies CASSFVKALLGYNEQFF.

This chain links TRBV6-5 with TRBJ2-3; D call uncertain. Germline CDR1 and CDR2: MNHEY and SVGAGI. The length of the CDR3 is 15 residues. Trimming removed 6 bases from V and 0 bases from J, with 13 bases in between. The CDR3 bases are TGTGCCAGCAGCCCCGGTACCAGAAGCACAGATACGCAGTATTTT. Translating gives CASSPGTRSTDTQYF.

The rearrangement links TRBV15 to TRBJ2-3, with D unresolved. V lost 3 bases and J 0 bases, leaving 13 bases between the germline ends. Germline-derived CDR1 and CDR2 are LNHNV and YYDKDF (reference sequence). The CDR3 contains 16 residues. The CDR3 is CATSSPYRSSTDTQYF. The DNA of the CDR3 is TGTGCCACCAGCAGCCCTTACAGATCTAGCACAGATACGCAGTATTTT.

The chain employs TRBV4-1 and TRBJ2-1; 8 bases are a match to TRBD2. From germline, CDR1 is MGHRA and CDR2 YSYEKL. V lost 2 bases to trimming and J lost 10 bases; unmatched junction nucleotides: 10. The CDR3 spans 15 residues. As DNA, the CDR3 is TGCGCCAGCAGCCAACGGGGGGGGCCCCCTCCCGAGCAGTTCTTC. Translating gives CASSQRGGPPPEQFF.

The CDR3 reads CASSLIGQWNEQFF. CDR3 DNA sequence: TGTGCCAGCAGTTTAATCGGGCAGTGGAATGAGCAGTTCTTC. The V gene is TRBV28, the J gene TRBJ2-1; D is unresolved. The CDR3 covers 14 residues. With 2 bases removed from V and 7 bases from J, the gap between germline ends came to 12 bases. Germline-derived CDR1 and CDR2 are MDHEN and SYDVKM.

The rearrangement joins TRBV2 to TRBJ2-3; D uncertain. V was shortened by 2 bases and J by 4 bases, with 4 bases between the two germline ends. CDR3 length: 12 amino acids. The germline gives CDR1 SNHLY, CDR2 FYNNEI. The CDR3 region is CASSEIPDTQYF. In nucleotides, the CDR3 is TGTGCCAGCAGTGAAATCCCAGATACGCAGTATTTT.

Note on this clone: Other DNA sequences in this specimen translate into the identical CDR3. The chain is built from TRBV4-1 and TRBJ1-2; D gene ambiguous. Trimming pared 0 bases from V and 1 base from J, leaving 3 bases between. Germline V CDR1 and CDR2: MGHRA, YSYEKL. This CDR3 contains 13 residues. The CDR3 DNA reads as TGCGCCAGCAGCCAAGACGGTAACTATGGCTACACCTTC. This codes for CASSQDGNYGYTF.

The chain carries TRBV6-6 and TRBJ2-7; the D is unclear. The V gene lost 10 bases and the J gene lost 0 bases, with 10 bases spanning the gap. The CDR3 spans 12 residues. Germline CDR1 MNHNY, CDR2 SVGAGI (reference sequence). The CDR3 spells CATGRSSYEQYF. The CDR3 DNA reads TGTGCCACCGGTAGGAGCTCCTACGAGCAGTACTTC.

The chain carries TRBV25-1 and TRBJ1-1; the match to TRBD1 covers 8 bases. Germline-derived CDR1 and CDR2 are MGHDK and SYGVNS. V shed 5 bases, J shed 3 bases, and the junction held 5 bases outside the gene matches. The CDR3 has 14 residues. The chain's CDR3 is CASSHRGLHTEAFF. CDR3 DNA: TGTGCCAGCAGTCACAGGGGGTTGCACACTGAAGCTTTCTTT.

V usage is TRBV7-6 and J usage is TRBJ2-3; the match to TRBD2 covers 10 bases. Looked up from germline, CDR1 is SGHVS and CDR2 is FNYEAQ. Germline trimming cut 3 bases from V and 5 bases from J; bases unmatched to any gene: 8. This CDR3 is built from 16 residues. CDR3 protein: CASSFVSGRVGDTQYF. The CDR3 bases are TGTGCCAGCAGCTTCGTGAGCGGGAGGGTGGGAGATACGCAGTATTTT.